This TCR beta chain was documented in a study of blood T cell repertoires in COVID-19. Study background: COVID-19 samples from acute and convalescent phases originated in the United States, Italy and Spain.

With 5 bases removed from V and 2 bases from J, the gap between germline ends came to 13 bases. This CDR3 has 14 residues. Germline V CDR1 and CDR2: LNHDA, SQIVND (reference sequence). Assignments of participants to cohorts depended upon their own reported clinical history. Within 2 weeks before study entry, exposed participants met a COVID-19 case. Under the authors' procedure: How many nucleated cells were present was estimated from reference gene primer amplification. Measured with immunoSEQ multiplex PCR; TCRdb has only the in-frame clones, and not every one. D and trimming were read from the DNA, whereas the V and J calls and clone size are those reported in that table. The table includes approximately 220,000 clones, about 80% detected once.

The sequenced sample was PBMCs or T cells enriched from blood (not recorded which). J is TRBJ2-7 and V is TRBV19; D gene unclear. This TCR came from a woman aged 45-60 years who had been exposed to COVID-19. CDR3 DNA: TGTGCCAGTAGTGTCGGAACAGCTCCCTACGAGCAGTACTTC. It is translated as CASSVGTAPYEQYF.